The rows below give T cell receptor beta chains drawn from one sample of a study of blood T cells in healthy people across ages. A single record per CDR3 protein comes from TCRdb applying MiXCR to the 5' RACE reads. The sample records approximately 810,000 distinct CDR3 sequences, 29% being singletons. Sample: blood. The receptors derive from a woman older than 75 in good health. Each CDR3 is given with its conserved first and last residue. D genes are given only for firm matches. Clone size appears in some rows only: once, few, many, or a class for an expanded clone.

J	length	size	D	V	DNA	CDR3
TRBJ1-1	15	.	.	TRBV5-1	TGCGCCAGCAGCTTAAACAGGGTTCAGAACACTGAAGCTTTCTTT	CASSLNRVQNTEAFF
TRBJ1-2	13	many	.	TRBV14	TGTGCCAGCAGCCAACACGGTCACTATGGCTACACCTTC	CASSQHGHYGYTF
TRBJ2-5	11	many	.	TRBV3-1	TGTGCCAGCAGCCTTACCGGGACCCAGTACTTC	CASSLTGTQYF
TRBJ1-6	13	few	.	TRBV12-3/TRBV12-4	TGTGCCAGCAGGTATCATGATAATTCACCCCTCCACTTT	CASRYHDNSPLHF
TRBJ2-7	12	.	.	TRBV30	TGTGCCTGGAGTGTACTTGGCTACGAGCAGTACTTC	CAWSVLGYEQYF
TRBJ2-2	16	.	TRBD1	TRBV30	TGTGCCTGGAGTGTATCCGGGACAGGGGACACCGGGGAGCTGTTTTTT	CAWSVSGTGDTGELFF
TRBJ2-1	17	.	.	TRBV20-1	TGCAGTGCTAGAGACGCTACGGGTAGACGTTCCTACAATGAGCAGTTCTTC	CSARDATGRRSYNEQFF
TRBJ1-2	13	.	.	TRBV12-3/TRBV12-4	TGTGCCAGCAGCGTCGACGGACTCTATGGCTACACCTTC	CASSVDGLYGYTF
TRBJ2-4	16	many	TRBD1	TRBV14	TGTGCCAGCAGCCAAGATCCCAGGGGGACCAAAAACATTCAGTACTTC	CASSQDPRGTKNIQYF
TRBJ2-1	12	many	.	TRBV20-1	TGCAGTGCTAAAGGCAGCTACGATGAGCAGTTCTTC	CSAKGSYDEQFF
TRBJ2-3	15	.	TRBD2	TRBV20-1	TGCAGTGCTAACCTGCTAGCGGGGGGGCCCAAGGCGCAGTATTTT	CSANLLAGGPKAQYF
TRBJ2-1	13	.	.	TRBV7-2	TGTGCCAGCAGCTTAGTTCAAGGAGGTAAGCAGTTCTTC	CASSLVQGGKQFF
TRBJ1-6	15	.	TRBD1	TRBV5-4	TGTGCCAGCAGCTTGGATAGGGGGCGGGATTCACCCCTCCACTTT	CASSLDRGRDSPLHF
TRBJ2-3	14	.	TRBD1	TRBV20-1	TGCAGTGCCGAGAGGACAGGGGGCACAGATACGCAGTATTTT	CSAERTGGTDTQYF
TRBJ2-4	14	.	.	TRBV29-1	TGCAGCGTTGTCGGTGGTACGGCCAAAAACATTCAGTACTTC	CSVVGGTAKNIQYF
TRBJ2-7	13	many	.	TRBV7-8	TGTGCCAGCAGCCCAGCCAGGGCCTACGAGCAGTACTTC	CASSPARAYEQYF
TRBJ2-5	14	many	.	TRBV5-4	TGTGCCAGCAGCTCTAATGGAAGAGAAGAGACCCAGTACTTC	CASSSNGREETQYF
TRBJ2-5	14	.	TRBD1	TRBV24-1	TGTGCCACCAGGGCTACAGGGGGCCCCGGGACCCAGTACTTC	CATRATGGPGTQYF
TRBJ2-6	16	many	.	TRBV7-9	TGTGCCAGCAGCTTTCTTCAGGGCTCTGGGGCCAACGTCCTGACTTTC	CASSFLQGSGANVLTF
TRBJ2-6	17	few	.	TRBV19	TGTGCCAGTAGTCCTCGTGGACGGCGCTCTGGGGCCAACGTCCTGACTTTC	CASSPRGRRSGANVLTF
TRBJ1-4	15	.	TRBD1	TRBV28	TGTGCCAGCAGTTTACAGGGGGCCGGTAATGAAAAACTGTTTTTT	CASSLQGAGNEKLFF
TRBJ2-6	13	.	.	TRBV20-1	TGCAGTGCTATTTTACCTGGGGCCAACGTCCGGACTTTC	CSAILPGANVRTF
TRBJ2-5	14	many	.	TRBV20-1	TGCAGTGCTAGAGATCCGAACGGACCAAGGACCCAGTACTTC	CSARDPNGPRTQYF
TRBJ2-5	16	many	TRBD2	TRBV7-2	TGTGCCAGCAGCTTAGATGGGCGGGGGTTTTTAGAGACCCAGTACTTC	CASSLDGRGFLETQYF
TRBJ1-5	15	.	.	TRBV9	TGTGCCAGCAGCGTAGGGCAAGGATACAATCAGCCCCAGCATTTT	CASSVGQGYNQPQHF
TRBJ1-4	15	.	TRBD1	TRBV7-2	TGTGCCAGCAGCTTGACAGGGGCCCCTAATGAAAAACTGTTTTTT	CASSLTGAPNEKLFF
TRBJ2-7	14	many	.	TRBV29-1	TGCAGCGTTGCGGGTCAGAGGACGTCTCGGGAGCAGTACTTC	CSVAGQRTSREQYF
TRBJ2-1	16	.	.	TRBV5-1	TGCGCCAGCAGCTTGGTGCTAGCGTCGCTTGGCAATGAGCAGTTCTTC	CASSLVLASLGNEQFF
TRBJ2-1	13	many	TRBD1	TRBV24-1	TGTGCCACCGGGACAGGGAGTGACAATGAGCAGTTCTTC	CATGTGSDNEQFF
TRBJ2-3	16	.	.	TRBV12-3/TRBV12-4	TGTGCCAGCTCCTGGGGCTCTCCCCTAAGCGCAGATGTGCAGTATTTT	CASSWGSPLSADVQYF
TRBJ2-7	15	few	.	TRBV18	TGTGCCAGCTCGTTCGTGGACGGTCCCTACAATGAGCAGTACTTC	CASSFVDGPYNEQYF
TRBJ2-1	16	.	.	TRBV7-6	TGTGCCAGCAGCTTAGCGACATCCCGCTCCTACAATGAGCAGTTCTTC	CASSLATSRSYNEQFF
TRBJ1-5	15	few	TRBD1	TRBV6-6	TGTGCCAGCAGTTACTCGACAGGGGGCGGGCAGCCCCAGCATTTT	CASSYSTGGGQPQHF
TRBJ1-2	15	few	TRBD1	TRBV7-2	TGTGCCAGCAGCTCCCATTATGACAGGGTTGGTGGCTACACCTTC	CASSSHYDRVGGYTF